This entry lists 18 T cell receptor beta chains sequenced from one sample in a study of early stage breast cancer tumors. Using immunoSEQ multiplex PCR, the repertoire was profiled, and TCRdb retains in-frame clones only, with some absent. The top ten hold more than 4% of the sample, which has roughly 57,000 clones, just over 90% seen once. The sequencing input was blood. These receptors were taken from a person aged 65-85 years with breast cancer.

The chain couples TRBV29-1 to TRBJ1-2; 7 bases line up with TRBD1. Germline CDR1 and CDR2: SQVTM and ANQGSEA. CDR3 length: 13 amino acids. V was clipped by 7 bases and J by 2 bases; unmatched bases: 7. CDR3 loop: CSARDRDNYGYTF. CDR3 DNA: TGCAGCGCTCGAGACAGGGACAACTATGGCTACACCTTC.

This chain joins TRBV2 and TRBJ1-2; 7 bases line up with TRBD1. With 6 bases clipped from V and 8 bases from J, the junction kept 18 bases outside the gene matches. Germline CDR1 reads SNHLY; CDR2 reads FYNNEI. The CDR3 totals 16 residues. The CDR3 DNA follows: TGTGCCAGCAGACCCAGGGACAGACCTCCAACTTTGGGCTACACCTTC. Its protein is CASRPRDRPPTLGYTF.

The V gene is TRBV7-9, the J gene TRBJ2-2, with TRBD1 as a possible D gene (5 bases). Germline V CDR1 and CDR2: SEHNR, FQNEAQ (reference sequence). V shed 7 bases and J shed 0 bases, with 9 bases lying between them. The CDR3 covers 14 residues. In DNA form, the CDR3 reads TGTGCCAGCAAGCAGGGCCCGAACACCGGGGAGCTGTTTTTT. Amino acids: CASKQGPNTGELFF. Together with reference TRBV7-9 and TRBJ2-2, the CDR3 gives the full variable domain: DTGVSQNPRHKITKRGQNVTFRCDPISEHNRLYWYRQTLGQGPEFLTYFQNEAQLEKSRLLSDRFSAERPKGSFSTLEIQRTEQGDSAMYLCASKQGPNTGELFFGEGSRLTVL.

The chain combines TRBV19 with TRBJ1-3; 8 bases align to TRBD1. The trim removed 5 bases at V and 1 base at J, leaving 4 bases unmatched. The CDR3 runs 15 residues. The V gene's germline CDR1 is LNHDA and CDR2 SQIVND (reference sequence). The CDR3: CASSRQGTSGNTIYF. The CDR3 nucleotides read TGTGCCAGTAGTCGACAGGGGACTTCTGGAAACACCATATATTTT.

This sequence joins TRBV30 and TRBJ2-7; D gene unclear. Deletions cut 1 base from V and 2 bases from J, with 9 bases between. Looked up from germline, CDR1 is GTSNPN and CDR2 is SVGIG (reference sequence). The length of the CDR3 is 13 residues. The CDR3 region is CAWSAAGPYEQYF. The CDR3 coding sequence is TGTGCCTGGAGTGCCGCCGGTCCCTACGAGCAGTACTTC. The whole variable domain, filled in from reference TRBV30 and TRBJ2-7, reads SQTIHQWPATLVQPVGSPLSLECTVEGTSNPNLYWYRQAAGRGLQLLFYSVGIGQISSEVPQNLSASRPQDRQFILSSKKLLLSDSGFYLCAWSAAGPYEQYFGPGTRLTVT.

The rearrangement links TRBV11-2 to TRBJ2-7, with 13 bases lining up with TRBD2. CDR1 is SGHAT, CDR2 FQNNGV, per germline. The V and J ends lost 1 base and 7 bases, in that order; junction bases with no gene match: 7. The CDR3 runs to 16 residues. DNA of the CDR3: TGTGCCAGCAGCTTAGCTCCAGGGACTAGCGGGATTGAGCAGTACTTC. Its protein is CASSLAPGTSGIEQYF. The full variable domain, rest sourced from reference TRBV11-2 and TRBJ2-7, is EAGVAQSPRYKIIEKRQSVAFWCNPISGHATLYWYQQILGQGPKLLIQFQNNGVVDDSQLPKDRFSAERLKGVDSTLKIQPAKLEDSAVYLCASSLAPGTSGIEQYFGPGTRLTVT.

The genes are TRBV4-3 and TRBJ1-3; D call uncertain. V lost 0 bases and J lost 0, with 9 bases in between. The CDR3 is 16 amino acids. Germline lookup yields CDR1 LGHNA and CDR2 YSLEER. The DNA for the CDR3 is TGCGCCAGCAGCCAAGATCCAGCGGACTCTGGAAACACCATATATTTT. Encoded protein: CASSQDPADSGNTIYF.

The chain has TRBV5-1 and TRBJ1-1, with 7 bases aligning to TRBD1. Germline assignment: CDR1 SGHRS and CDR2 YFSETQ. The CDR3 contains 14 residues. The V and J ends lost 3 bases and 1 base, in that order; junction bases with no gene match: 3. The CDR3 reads CASSWTGENTEAFF. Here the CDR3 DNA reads TGCGCCAGCAGCTGGACAGGAGAGAACACTGAAGCTTTCTTT. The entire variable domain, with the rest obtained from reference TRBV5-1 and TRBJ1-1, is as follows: KAGVTQTPRYLIKTRGQQVTLSCSPISGHRSVSWYQQTPGQGLQFLFEYFSETQRNKGNFPGRFSGRQFSNSRSEMNVSTLELGDSALYLCASSWTGENTEAFFGQGTRLTVV.

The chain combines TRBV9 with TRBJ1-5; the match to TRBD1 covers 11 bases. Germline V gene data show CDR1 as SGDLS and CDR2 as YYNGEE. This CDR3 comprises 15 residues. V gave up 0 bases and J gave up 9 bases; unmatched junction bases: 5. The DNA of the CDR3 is TGTGCCAGCAGCGTAGATGGACAGGGGGCAAGGCCCCAGCATTTT. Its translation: CASSVDGQGARPQHF.

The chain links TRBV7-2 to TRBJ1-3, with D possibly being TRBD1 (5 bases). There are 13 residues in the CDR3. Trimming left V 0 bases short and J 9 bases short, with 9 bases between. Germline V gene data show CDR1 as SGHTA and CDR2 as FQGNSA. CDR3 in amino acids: CASSLARQGTIYF. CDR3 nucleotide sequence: TGTGCCAGCAGCTTAGCCAGGCAGGGCACCATATATTTT. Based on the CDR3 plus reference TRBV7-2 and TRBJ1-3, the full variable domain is GAGVSQSPSNKVTEKGKDVELRCDPISGHTALYWYRQSLGQGLEFLIYFQGNSAPDKSGLPSDRFSAERTGGSVSTLTIQRTQQEDSAVYLCASSLARQGTIYFGEGSWLTVV.

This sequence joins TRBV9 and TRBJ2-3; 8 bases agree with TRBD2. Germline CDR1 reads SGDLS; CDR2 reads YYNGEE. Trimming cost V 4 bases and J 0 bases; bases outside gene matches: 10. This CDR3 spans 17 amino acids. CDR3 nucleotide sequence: TGTGCCAGCAGCCCTCGGGGGGGGGTTCCTAGCACAGATACGCAGTATTTT. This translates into CASSPRGGVPSTDTQYF.

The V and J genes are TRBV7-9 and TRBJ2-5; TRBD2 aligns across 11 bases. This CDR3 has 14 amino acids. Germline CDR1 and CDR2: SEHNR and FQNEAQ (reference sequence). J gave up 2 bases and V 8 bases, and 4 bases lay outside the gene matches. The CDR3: CASWGTSGQETQYF. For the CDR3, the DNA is TGTGCCAGCTGGGGGACTAGCGGACAAGAGACCCAGTACTTC.

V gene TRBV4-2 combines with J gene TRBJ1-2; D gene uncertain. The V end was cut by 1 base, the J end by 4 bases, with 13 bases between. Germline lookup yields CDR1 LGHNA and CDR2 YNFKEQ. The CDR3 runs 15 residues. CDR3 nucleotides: TGTGCCAGCAGCCAAGCAAAGGGAGAATTCTATGGCTACACCTTC. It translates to CASSQAKGEFYGYTF.

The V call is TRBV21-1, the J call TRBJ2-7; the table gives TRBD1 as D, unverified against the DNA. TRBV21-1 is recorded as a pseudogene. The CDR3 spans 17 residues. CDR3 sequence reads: CASSLRRPRQSSYEQYF. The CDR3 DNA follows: TGTGCCAGCAGCCTGCGCCGTCCGAGACAGAGCTCCTACGAGCAGTACTTC.

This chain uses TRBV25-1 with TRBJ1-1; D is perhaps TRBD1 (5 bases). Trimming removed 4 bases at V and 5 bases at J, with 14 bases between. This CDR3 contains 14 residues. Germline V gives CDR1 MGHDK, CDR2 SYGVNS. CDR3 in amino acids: CASSAGHHTTEAFF. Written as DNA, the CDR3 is TGTGCCAGCAGTGCAGGACACCACACAACTGAAGCTTTCTTT.

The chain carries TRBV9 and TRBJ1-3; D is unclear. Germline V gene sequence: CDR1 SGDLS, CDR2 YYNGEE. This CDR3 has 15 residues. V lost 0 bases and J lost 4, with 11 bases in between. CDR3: CASSVEGSRGNTIYF. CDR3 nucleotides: TGTGCCAGCAGCGTAGAAGGGAGTCGAGGAAACACCATATATTTT.

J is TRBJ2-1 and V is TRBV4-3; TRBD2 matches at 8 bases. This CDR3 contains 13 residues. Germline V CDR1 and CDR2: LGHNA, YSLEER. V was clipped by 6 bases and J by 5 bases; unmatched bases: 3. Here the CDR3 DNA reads TGCGCCAGCAGTTACGGGGGGGACAATGAGCAGTTCTTC. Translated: CASSYGGDNEQFF.

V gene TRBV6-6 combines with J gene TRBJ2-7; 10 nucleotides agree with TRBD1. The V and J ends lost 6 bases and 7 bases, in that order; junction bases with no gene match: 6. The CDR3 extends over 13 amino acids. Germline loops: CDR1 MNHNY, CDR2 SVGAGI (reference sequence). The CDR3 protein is CASRDRGGREQYF. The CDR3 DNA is TGTGCCAGCAGGGACAGGGGGGGAAGAGAGCAGTACTTC.